This entry lists 25 T cell receptor beta chains sequenced from one sample in a study of T cells in Graves' hyperthyroidism and ophthalmopathy. RNA transcripts gave rise to amplified TCR beta CDR3 regions. The HTBI primer set was used in a first-round RT-PCR of the TCR CDR3. TCRdb re-derived calls from the multiplex PCR reads in MiXCR, one entry per CDR3 protein. The sample lists about 570,000 distinct CDR3 sequences; roughly 46% were seen once. Sequencing was done on a sample of peripheral blood or thyroid tissue (not recorded which). These receptors all come from an adult woman with Graves' disease, either hyperthyroidism or ophthalmopathy (not recorded which).

This clonotype has just a few counts. This rearrangement joins TRBV28 to TRBJ1-5; TRBD1 might be the D (6 bases). Trimming took off 3 bases at V and 6 bases at J, with 21 bases between the two ends. The CDR3 consists of 17 residues. Germline V lookup: CDR1 MDHEN, CDR2 SYDVKM. CDR3 sequence: CASSFGFRGLGIQPQHF. The CDR3 bases are TGTGCCAGCAGTTTCGGGTTTAGGGGGTTAGGCATTCAGCCCCAGCATTTT.

This clonotype was observed a single time. The chain couples TRBV19 to TRBJ1-6; 8 bases map to TRBD1. CDR3 size: 15 residues. J lost 10 bases, V lost 6 bases, and 11 bases had no gene match. CDR1 and CDR2 (germline): LNHDA, SQIVND (reference sequence). The CDR3 region is CASSPLDRVSSPLHF. CDR3 sequence (DNA): TGTGCCAGTAGCCCGCTGGACAGGGTAAGCTCACCCCTCCACTTT.

This clonotype showed up many times. The V gene is TRBV5-1, the J gene TRBJ1-5; D is perhaps TRBD1 (5 bases). The CDR3 runs 14 residues. Trimming shortened V by 3 bases and J by 3 bases, and 10 bases separated the two germline ends. CDR1 SGHRS and CDR2 YFSETQ come from the germline V gene. CDR3 DNA: TGCGCCAGCAGCTCGGACATCCCCAATCAGCCCCAGCATTTT. Translation gives CASSSDIPNQPQHF.

This clonotype has a count of ten or more. This sequence joins TRBV7-9 and TRBJ2-7; D ambiguous. V gave up 1 base and J gave up 11 bases, with 15 bases separating them. Per the germline V gene, CDR1 is SEHNR and CDR2 is FQNEAQ (reference sequence). The CDR3 loop spans 13 amino acids. The CDR3 nucleotides read TGTGCCAGCAGCTTAGGATCAGAGCCACCGGAGTACTTC. Translated: CASSLGSEPPEYF.

This chain links TRBV29-1 with TRBJ1-6; D might be TRBD1 (6 bases). Germline-derived CDR1 and CDR2 are SQVTM and ANQGSEA. The CDR3 loop spans 13 amino acids. CDR3 protein: CSASPGGDSPLHF. CDR3 DNA sequence: TGCAGTGCTAGTCCGGGGGGCGATTCACCCCTCCACTTT.

This clonotype was picked up a small number of times. The chain employs TRBV9 and TRBJ2-3, with D possibly matching TRBD1 (5 bases). Trimming left V 3 bases short and J 3 bases short, with 8 bases between. Germline V gives CDR1 SGDLS, CDR2 YYNGEE. The length of the CDR3 is 13 residues. CDR3 nucleotide sequence: TGTGCCAGCAGCGGAAGACAGACAGATACGCAGTATTTT. It translates to CASSGRQTDTQYF.

This clonotype occurred many times. J is TRBJ2-2 and V is TRBV7-3; 12 bases are a match to TRBD2. After removal of 4 bases from V and 5 bases from J, the junction contained 11 bases not matched to a gene. In germline, CDR1 is SGHTA, CDR2 FQGTGA. This CDR3 has 18 residues. CDR3 nucleotide sequence: TGTGCCAGCAGCTCGACCGGGACTAGCGGGCTAAGGACCGGGGAGCTGTTTTTT. Translation gives CASSSTGTSGLRTGELFF.

This chain uses TRBV5-4 with TRBJ1-1, with no clear D. The germline V gene has CDR1 SGHNT and CDR2 YYREEE (reference sequence). This CDR3 comprises 11 residues. Trimming left V 7 bases short and J 1 base short, with 5 bases between. The CDR3 region has the DNA TGTGCCAGCCAGAAGAACACTGAAGCTTTCTTT. This codes for CASQKNTEAFF.

The table lists this clonotype with a few counts. The chain has TRBV25-1 and TRBJ1-1; D is unclear. The V gene lost 1 base and the J gene lost 3 bases, with 9 bases spanning the gap. This CDR3 has 14 amino acids. Germline loops: CDR1 MGHDK, CDR2 SYGVNS. The CDR3 region is CASSELGPYTEAFF. CDR3 coding DNA: TGTGCCAGCAGTGAATTAGGGCCGTACACTGAAGCTTTCTTT.

Comments on this clonotype: It may be a read error: a sequence one base away is much more abundant. The rearrangement uses TRBV5-1 and TRBJ2-7; TRBD1 aligns across 8 bases. The germline V gene encodes CDR1 SGHRS and CDR2 YFSETQ. The CDR3 consists of 16 residues. V trimming: 1 base; J trimming: 5 bases; junction bases outside the gene matches: 11. CDR3: CASSLKSQDRVNEQYF. Written as DNA, the CDR3 is TGCGCCAGCAGCTTGAAATCCCAGGACAGGGTGAACGAGCAGTACTTC. Drawing the rest from reference TRBV5-1 and TRBJ2-7, the complete variable domain is KAGVTQTPRYLIKTRGQQVTLSCSPISGHRSVSWYQQTPGQGLQFLFEYFSETQRNKGNFPGRFSGRQFSNSRSEMNVSTLELGDSALYLCASSLKSQDRVNEQYFGPGTRLTVT.

This clonotype was seen many times. The V call is TRBV5-1, the J call TRBJ2-2; 8 nucleotides align to TRBD1. CDR1 and CDR2 (germline): SGHRS, YFSETQ. CDR3 length: 15 amino acids. Trimming at V came to 4 bases and at J to 5 bases, leaving 7 bases not matched to a gene. CDR3 sequence: CASSLTGGTTGELFF. The CDR3 nucleotides read TGCGCCAGCAGCCTTACAGGGGGAACTACCGGGGAGCTGTTTTTT.

This clonotype was recorded once. The rearrangement links TRBV7-9 to TRBJ2-2; 8 positions match TRBD2. This CDR3 has 16 residues. V lost 5 bases, J lost 2 bases, and 7 bases stayed unmatched. The germline CDR1 and CDR2 sequences are SEHNR and FQNEAQ (reference sequence). The CDR3 here is CASSPPSGSNTGELFF. DNA of the CDR3: TGTGCCAGCAGCCCTCCGAGCGGGAGTAACACCGGGGAGCTGTTTTTT.

The chain combines TRBV5-1 with TRBJ2-5, with 9 bases aligning to TRBD1. The germline V gene has CDR1 SGHRS and CDR2 YFSETQ. CDR3 length: 14 residues. The trim removed 3 bases at V and 4 bases at J, leaving 4 bases unmatched. The CDR3: CASSWGTGRETQYF. The CDR3 DNA reads as TGCGCCAGCAGCTGGGGGACAGGGCGAGAGACCCAGTACTTC.

The rearrangement joins TRBV9 to TRBJ2-7; D possibly uses TRBD1 or TRBD2 (5 bases each). This CDR3 is built from 14 residues. V was shortened by 2 bases and J by 2 bases, with 11 bases between the two germline ends. CDR1 and CDR2 (germline): SGDLS, YYNGEE. In DNA form, the CDR3 reads TGTGCCAGCAGCGTTAACCCGGGACCCTACGAGCAGTACTTC. This sequence encodes CASSVNPGPYEQYF.

The sample holds many counts of this clonotype. The chain recombines TRBV27 with TRBJ2-7, with D perhaps matching TRBD2 (6 bases). V dropped 5 bases and J dropped 6 bases, with 14 bases sitting between them. In germline, CDR1 is MNHEY, CDR2 SMNVEV (reference sequence). There are 13 residues in the CDR3. The CDR3 is CASSPVAGLEQYF. The CDR3 DNA is TGTGCCAGCAGTCCCGTTGCGGGGCTCGAGCAGTACTTC.

The rearrangement links TRBV20-1 to TRBJ1-4, with D tentatively TRBD1 (6 bases). This CDR3 comprises 17 residues. Looked up from germline, CDR1 is DFQATT and CDR2 is SNEGSKA (reference sequence). V was pared by 1 base and J by 4 bases, with 19 bases between. The CDR3 region has the DNA TGCAGTGCTAGAGGTTCCCCCCAGGGGAACCTTAATGAAAAACTGTTTTTT. Translating it yields CSARGSPQGNLNEKLFF.

This clonotype showed up many times. The chain employs TRBV7-9 and TRBJ2-6, with D uncertain. Germline V gene lookup returns CDR1 SEHNR and CDR2 FQNEAQ (reference sequence). Trimming cost V 3 bases and J 0 bases, with 15 bases left between them. The CDR3 has 18 residues. The CDR3: CASSFPPLQVSGANVLTF. DNA for the CDR3: TGTGCCAGCAGCTTCCCGCCTCTACAAGTCTCTGGGGCCAACGTCCTGACTTTC.

Concerning this clonotype: A much larger clone is a single base away; this may be a read error. The J gene is TRBJ1-1, the V gene TRBV27; D unresolved. CDR1 and CDR2 from the germline V gene are MNHEY and SMNVEV (reference sequence). This CDR3 is 12 amino acids long. The CDR3 spells CAGSSPYTEAFF. CDR3 nucleotides: TGTGCCGGCAGTTCCCCATACACTGAAGCTTTCTTT.

At least ten counts were recorded for this clonotype. The genes are TRBV10-3 and TRBJ2-7; 9 bases agree with TRBD2. The V and J ends lost 4 bases and 5 bases, in that order; junction bases with no gene match: 18. This CDR3 has 18 amino acids. Germline values: CDR1 ENHRY, CDR2 SYGVKD. CDR3 bases: TGTGCCATCAGTGGTCCCGGGACTAGCCCGAGGGCCGTAAACGAGCAGTACTTC. Protein: CAISGPGTSPRAVNEQYF.

This clonotype has a count of ten or more. The chain has TRBV10-3 and TRBJ1-1, with no clear D. With 5 bases removed from V and 1 base from J, the gap between germline ends came to 8 bases. The germline gives CDR1 ENHRY, CDR2 SYGVKD. The CDR3 spans 13 residues. The CDR3: CAISKGKNTEAFF. CDR3 coding DNA: TGTGCCATCAGTAAGGGTAAGAACACTGAAGCTTTCTTT.

The genes are TRBV29-1 and TRBJ1-1, with D maybe TRBD1 (6 bases). Per the germline V gene, CDR1 is SQVTM and CDR2 is ANQGSEA. The CDR3 extends over 12 amino acids. Trimming left V 6 bases short and J 5 bases short, with 13 bases between. The CDR3, as DNA: TGCAGCGTCCTAGGGGGAGGTACTGAAGCTTTCTTT. Its translation is CSVLGGGTEAFF. The full variable domain, rest sourced from reference TRBV29-1 and TRBJ1-1, is SAVISQKPSRDICQRGTSLTIQCQVDSQVTMMFWYRQQPGQSLTLIATANQGSEATYESGFVIDKFPISRPNLTFSTLTVSNMSPEDSSIYLCSVLGGGTEAFFGQGTRLTVV.

DNA for the CDR3: TGTGCCAGCAGCTTTACAGGGCACGGCTACACCTTC. Translated, it gives CASSFTGHGYTF. The chain has TRBV11-2 and TRBJ1-2; possible D gene TRBD1, 6 bases. CDR3 length: 12 residues. The germline CDR1 and CDR2 sequences are SGHAT and FQNNGV. Trimming removed 3 bases at V and 8 bases at J, with 10 bases between.

CDR3 DNA sequence: TGTGCCAGCAGAATGACAGGGGCTCCGTCCGGGGAGCTGTTTTTT. This sequence encodes CASRMTGAPSGELFF. The chain uses TRBV5-5 and TRBJ2-2, with TRBD1 matching 8 bases. Germline V gives CDR1 SGHKS, CDR2 YYEKEE (reference sequence). The CDR3 loop spans 15 amino acids. V shed 5 bases and J 6 bases; nucleotides not matched to a gene: 9.

This chain links TRBV2 with TRBJ1-3; D ambiguous. The CDR3 is made up of 16 amino acids. V was clipped by 8 bases and J by 3 bases, with 20 bases between them. Germline V lookup: CDR1 SNHLY, CDR2 FYNNEI. The CDR3 nucleotides read TGTGCCAGCGGTCCATTCCAAGACGGGGTTGGAAACACCATATATTTT. Translation: CASGPFQDGVGNTIYF.

In its sample, this clonotype was seen a few times. The chain carries TRBV29-1 and TRBJ1-1; the D gene is possibly TRBD1 (5 bases). CDR3 size: 14 residues. Germline loops: CDR1 SQVTM, CDR2 ANQGSEA. Trimming left V 6 bases short and J 0 bases short, with 14 bases between. CDR3 sequence: CSVVGAGLNTEAFF. The CDR3 nucleotides read TGCAGCGTCGTCGGGGCAGGGCTGAACACTGAAGCTTTCTTT.